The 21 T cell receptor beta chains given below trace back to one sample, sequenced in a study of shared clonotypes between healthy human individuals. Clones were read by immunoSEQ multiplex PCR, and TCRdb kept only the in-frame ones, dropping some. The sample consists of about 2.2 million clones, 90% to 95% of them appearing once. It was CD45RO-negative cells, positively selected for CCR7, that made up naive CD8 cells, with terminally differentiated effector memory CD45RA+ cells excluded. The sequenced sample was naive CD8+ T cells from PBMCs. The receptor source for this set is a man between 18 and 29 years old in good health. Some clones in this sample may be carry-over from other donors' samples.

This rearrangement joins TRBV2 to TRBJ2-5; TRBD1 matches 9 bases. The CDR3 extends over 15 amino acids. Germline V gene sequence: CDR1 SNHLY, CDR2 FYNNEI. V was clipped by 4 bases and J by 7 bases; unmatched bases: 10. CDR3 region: CASSVDRGRRWTQYF. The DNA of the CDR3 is TGTGCCAGCAGTGTGGACAGGGGTCGTAGGTGGACCCAGTACTTC.

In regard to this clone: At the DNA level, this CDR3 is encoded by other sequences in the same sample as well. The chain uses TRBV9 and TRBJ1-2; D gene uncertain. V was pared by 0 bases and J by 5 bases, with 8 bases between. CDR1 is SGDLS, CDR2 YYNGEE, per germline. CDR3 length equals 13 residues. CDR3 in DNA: TGTGCCAGCAGCGTAGGGGCGTCATATGGCTACACCTTC. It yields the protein CASSVGASYGYTF.

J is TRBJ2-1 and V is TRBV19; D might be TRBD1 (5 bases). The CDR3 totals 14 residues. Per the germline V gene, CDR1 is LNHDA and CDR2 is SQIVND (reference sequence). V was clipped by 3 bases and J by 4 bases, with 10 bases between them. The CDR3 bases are TGTGCCAGTAGTATTTCCAGGGCTTACAATGAGCAGTTCTTC. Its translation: CASSISRAYNEQFF.

This CDR3 reads CASSTRQGTYEQYF. The CDR3 DNA reads TGTGCCAGTAGTACCCGACAGGGGACCTACGAGCAGTACTTC. This chain links TRBV19 with TRBJ2-7; 8 positions match TRBD1. After removal of 4 bases from V and 2 bases from J, the junction contained 4 bases not matched to a gene. There are 14 residues in the CDR3. CDR1 LNHDA and CDR2 SQIVND come from the germline V gene (reference sequence).

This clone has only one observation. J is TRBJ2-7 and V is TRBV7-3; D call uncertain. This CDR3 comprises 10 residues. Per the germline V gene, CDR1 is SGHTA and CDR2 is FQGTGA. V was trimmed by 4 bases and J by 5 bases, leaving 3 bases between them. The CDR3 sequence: CASSYHEQYF. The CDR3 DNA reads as TGTGCCAGCAGCTACCACGAGCAGTACTTC.

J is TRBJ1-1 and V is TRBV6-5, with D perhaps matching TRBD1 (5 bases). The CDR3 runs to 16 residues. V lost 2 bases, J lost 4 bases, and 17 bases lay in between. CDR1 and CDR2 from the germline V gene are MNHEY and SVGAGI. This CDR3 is CASSYGDAGVGTEAFF. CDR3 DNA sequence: TGTGCCAGCAGTTACGGGGACGCGGGGGTAGGCACTGAAGCTTTCTTT.

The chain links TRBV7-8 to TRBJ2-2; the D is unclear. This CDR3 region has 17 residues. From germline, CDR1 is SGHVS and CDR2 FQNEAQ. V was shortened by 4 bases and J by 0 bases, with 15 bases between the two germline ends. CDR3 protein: CASSSRPGRSNTGELFF. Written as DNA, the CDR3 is TGTGCCAGCAGCTCTCGTCCCGGACGGTCGAACACCGGGGAGCTGTTTTTT.

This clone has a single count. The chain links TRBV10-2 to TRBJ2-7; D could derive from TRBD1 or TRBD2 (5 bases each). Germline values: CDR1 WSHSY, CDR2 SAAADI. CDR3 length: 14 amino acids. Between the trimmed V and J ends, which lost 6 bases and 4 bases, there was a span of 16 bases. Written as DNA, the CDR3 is TGCGCCAGCAGACCGGGACGGTCGTTTTACGAGCAGTACTTC. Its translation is CASRPGRSFYEQYF.

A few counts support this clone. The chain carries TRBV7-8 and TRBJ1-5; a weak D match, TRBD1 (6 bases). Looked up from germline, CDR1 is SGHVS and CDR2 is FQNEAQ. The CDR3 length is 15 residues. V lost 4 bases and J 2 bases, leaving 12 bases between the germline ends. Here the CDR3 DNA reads TGTGCCAGCAGCTGGGGGGCGTCCGGCAATCAGCCCCAGCATTTT. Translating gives CASSWGASGNQPQHF.

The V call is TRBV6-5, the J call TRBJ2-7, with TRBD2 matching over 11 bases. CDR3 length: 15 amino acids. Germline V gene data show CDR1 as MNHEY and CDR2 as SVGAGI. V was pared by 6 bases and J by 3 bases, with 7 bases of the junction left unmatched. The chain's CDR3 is CASSLTSGTIYEQYF. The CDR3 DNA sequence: TGTGCCAGCAGCTTGACTAGCGGGACTATCTACGAGCAGTACTTC.

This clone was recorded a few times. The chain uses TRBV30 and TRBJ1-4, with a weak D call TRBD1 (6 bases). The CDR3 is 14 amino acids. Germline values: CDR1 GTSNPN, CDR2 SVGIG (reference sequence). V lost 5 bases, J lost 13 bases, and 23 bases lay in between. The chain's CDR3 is CAWHEGLAGTSLFF. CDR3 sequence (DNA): TGTGCCTGGCACGAAGGTCTTGCAGGGACATCACTGTTTTTT.

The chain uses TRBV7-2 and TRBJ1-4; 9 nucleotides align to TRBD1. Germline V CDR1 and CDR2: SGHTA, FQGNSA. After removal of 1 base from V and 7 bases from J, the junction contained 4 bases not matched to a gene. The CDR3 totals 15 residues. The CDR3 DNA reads TGTGCCAGCAGCTTAGTTGGGACAGGGAGTGAAAAACTGTTTTTT. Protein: CASSLVGTGSEKLFF. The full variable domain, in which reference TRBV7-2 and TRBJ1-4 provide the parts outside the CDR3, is GAGVSQSPSNKVTEKGKDVELRCDPISGHTALYWYRQSLGQGLEFLIYFQGNSAPDKSGLPSDRFSAERTGGSVSTLTIQRTQQEDSAVYLCASSLVGTGSEKLFFGSGTQLSVL.

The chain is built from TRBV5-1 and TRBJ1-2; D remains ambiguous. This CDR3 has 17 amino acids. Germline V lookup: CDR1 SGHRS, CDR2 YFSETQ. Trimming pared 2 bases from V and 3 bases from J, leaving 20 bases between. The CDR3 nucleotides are TGCGCCAGCAGCTTTTCAACCCGGGGAAGGGTGCACTATGGCTACACCTTC. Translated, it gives CASSFSTRGRVHYGYTF.

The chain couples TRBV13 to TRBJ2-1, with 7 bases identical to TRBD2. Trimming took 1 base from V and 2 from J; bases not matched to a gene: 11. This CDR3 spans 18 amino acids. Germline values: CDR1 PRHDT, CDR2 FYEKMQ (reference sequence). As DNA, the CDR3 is TGTGCCAGCAGCTTAGAGTACGGTGCGGGAGACGCCTACAATGAGCAGTTCTTC. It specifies CASSLEYGAGDAYNEQFF.

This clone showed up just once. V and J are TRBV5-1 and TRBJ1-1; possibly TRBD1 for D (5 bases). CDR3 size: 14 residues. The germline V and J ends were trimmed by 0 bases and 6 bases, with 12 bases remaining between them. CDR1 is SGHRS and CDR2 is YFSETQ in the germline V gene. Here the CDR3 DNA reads TGCGCCAGCAGCTTGGAACCAGGGTGGCCTGAAGCTTTCTTT. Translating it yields CASSLEPGWPEAFF.

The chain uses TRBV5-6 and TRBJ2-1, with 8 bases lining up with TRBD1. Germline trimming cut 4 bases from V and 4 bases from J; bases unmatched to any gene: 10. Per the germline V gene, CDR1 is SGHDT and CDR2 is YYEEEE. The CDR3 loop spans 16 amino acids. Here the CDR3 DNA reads TGTGCCAGCAGCGAAGGGACAGGTAAGGGATACAATGAGCAGTTCTTC. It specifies CASSEGTGKGYNEQFF.

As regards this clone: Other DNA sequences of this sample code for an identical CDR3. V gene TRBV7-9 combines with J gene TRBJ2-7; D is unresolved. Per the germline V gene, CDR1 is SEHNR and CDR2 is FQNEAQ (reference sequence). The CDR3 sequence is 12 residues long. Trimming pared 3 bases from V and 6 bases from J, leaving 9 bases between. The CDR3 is CASSFGEAEQYF. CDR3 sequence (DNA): TGTGCCAGCAGCTTCGGTGAGGCCGAGCAGTACTTC.

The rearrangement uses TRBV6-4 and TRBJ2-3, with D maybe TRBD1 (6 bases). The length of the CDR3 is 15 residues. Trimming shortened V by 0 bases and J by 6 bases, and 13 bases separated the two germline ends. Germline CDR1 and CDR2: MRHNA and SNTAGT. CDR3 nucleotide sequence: TGTGCCAGCAGTGACTCACCCACAGGGATCGATACGCAGTATTTT. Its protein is CASSDSPTGIDTQYF.

CDR3 protein: CASSLNNNEQFF. The CDR3 DNA is TGCGCCAGCAGCTTGAACAACAATGAGCAGTTCTTC. This rearrangement joins TRBV5-1 to TRBJ2-1; D is uncertain. The CDR3 sequence is 12 residues long. With 1 base removed from V and 5 bases from J, the gap between germline ends came to 4 bases. Germline-derived CDR1 and CDR2 are SGHRS and YFSETQ.

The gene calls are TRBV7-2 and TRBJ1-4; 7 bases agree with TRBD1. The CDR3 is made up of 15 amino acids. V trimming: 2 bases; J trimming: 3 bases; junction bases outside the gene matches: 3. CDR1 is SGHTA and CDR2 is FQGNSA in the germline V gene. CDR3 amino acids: CASSLRQGPNEKLFF. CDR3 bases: TGTGCCAGCAGCTTACGACAGGGTCCTAATGAAAAACTGTTTTTT. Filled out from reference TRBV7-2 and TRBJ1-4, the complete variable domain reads GAGVSQSPSNKVTEKGKDVELRCDPISGHTALYWYRQSLGQGLEFLIYFQGNSAPDKSGLPSDRFSAERTGGSVSTLTIQRTQQEDSAVYLCASSLRQGPNEKLFFGSGTQLSVL.

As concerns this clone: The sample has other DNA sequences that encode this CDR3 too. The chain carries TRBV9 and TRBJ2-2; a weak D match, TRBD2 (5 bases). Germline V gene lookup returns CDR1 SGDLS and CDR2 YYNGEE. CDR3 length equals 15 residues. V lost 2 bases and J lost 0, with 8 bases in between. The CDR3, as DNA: TGTGCCAGCAGCGTCGCGGGCACGAACACCGGGGAGCTGTTTTTT. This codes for CASSVAGTNTGELFF.